This T cell receptor (beta chain) was identified during a study of TIL therapy for anti-PD-1-resistant metastatic lung cancer. Study as a whole: Patients had a median age of about 55 years (range 38-75).

The immunoSEQ assay was v3. Only in-frame clones appear in the TCRdb table, and some are missing; sequencing was by immunoSEQ multiplex PCR. The sample has about 53,000 clones, more than 60% seen once; the top ten hold 1.8%. The CDR3 consists of 14 residues. Trimming pared 0 bases from V and 6 bases from J, leaving 11 bases between. Per the germline V gene, CDR1 is LGHNA and CDR2 is YNFKEQ. The sample's time point: pre-treatment sample, taken before nivolumab and TIL therapy. The V call is TRBV4-2, the J call TRBJ1-1; possible D gene TRBD1, 5 bases. The sample was blood, taken at baseline. This receptor was identified in a person aged 25-79 years with non-small cell lung cancer. The CDR3 DNA reads TGTGCCAGCAGCCAAGAAGACAGCCTATCTGAAGCTTTCTTT. Encoded protein: CASSQEDSLSEAFF.